The 15 T cell receptor beta chains reported below all come from one sample, sequenced in a study of shared clonotypes between healthy human individuals. The protocol was immunoSEQ multiplex PCR, while the TCRdb copy is restricted to in-frame clones and leaves out a portion. The sample has hundreds of thousands of clones, about 98% seen once. Naivety among CD8 cells was defined by CD45RO negativity and positive CCR7 selection, thereby excluding terminally differentiated effector memory CD45RA+ cells. Sequenced material: naive CD8+ T cells sorted from blood. The receptors here all came from a man aged 30 to 39 in good health.

V is TRBV7-2 and J is TRBJ1-2; maybe TRBD1 (5 bases). CDR1 SGHTA and CDR2 FQGNSA come from the germline V gene. CDR3 size: 14 residues. Trimming removed 6 bases at V and 2 bases at J, with 13 bases between. The CDR3 protein is CASSDSPMNYGYTF. In nucleotides, the CDR3 is TGTGCCAGCAGTGACAGCCCAATGAACTATGGCTACACCTTC. The full variable domain, completed using reference TRBV7-2 and TRBJ1-2, is GAGVSQSPSNKVTEKGKDVELRCDPISGHTALYWYRQSLGQGLEFLIYFQGNSAPDKSGLPSDRFSAERTGGSVSTLTIQRTQQEDSAVYLCASSDSPMNYGYTFGSGTRLTVV.

V and J are TRBV5-6 and TRBJ2-5; D gene unclear. Germline CDR1 and CDR2: SGHDT and YYEEEE. CDR3 length: 13 amino acids. V was trimmed by 0 bases and J by 3 bases, leaving 6 bases between them. The CDR3 DNA reads TGTGCCAGCAGCTTGGGGCCAGAAGAGACCCAGTACTTC. This codes for CASSLGPEETQYF.

The chain couples TRBV27 to TRBJ2-1; D may correspond to TRBD1 or TRBD2 (5 bases each). The CDR3 loop spans 12 amino acids. From germline, CDR1 is MNHEY and CDR2 SMNVEV (reference sequence). Deletions cut 5 bases from V and 6 bases from J, with 8 bases between. Here the CDR3 reads CASSHGTNEQFF. The CDR3 coding sequence is TGTGCCAGCAGTCACGGGACCAATGAGCAGTTCTTC.

This clone was counted once. V usage is TRBV7-7 and J usage is TRBJ2-3; TRBD2 aligns across 7 bases. From germline, CDR1 is SSHAT and CDR2 FNYEAQ (reference sequence). The CDR3 sequence is 16 residues long. After removal of 1 base from V and 1 base from J, the junction contained 5 bases not matched to a gene. The CDR3 DNA reads TGTGCCAGCAGCTTAGGGCGGGAGTGGGGCACAGATACGCAGTATTTT. This gives the protein CASSLGREWGTDTQYF.

The genes are TRBV5-4 and TRBJ2-6, with D tentatively TRBD1 (5 bases). V shed 0 bases and J shed 0 bases, with 13 bases lying between them. The germline CDR1 and CDR2 sequences are SGHNT and YYREEE (reference sequence). The CDR3 spans 18 residues. The CDR3 region has the DNA TGTGCCAGCAGCTTGGGACAGACCACCCTCTCTGGGGCCAACGTCCTGACTTTC. As protein: CASSLGQTTLSGANVLTF.

The V call is TRBV7-9, the J call TRBJ2-1, with D unclear. There are 12 residues in the CDR3. Germline values: CDR1 SEHNR, CDR2 FQNEAQ (reference sequence). The germline V and J ends were trimmed by 5 bases and 8 bases, with 10 bases remaining between them. The CDR3 coding sequence is TGTGCCAGCAGCCGTAAGATCGATGAGCAGTTCTTC. The encoded protein is CASSRKIDEQFF.

The J gene is TRBJ2-5, the V gene TRBV7-9; a weak D match, TRBD1 (6 bases). Germline assignment: CDR1 SEHNR and CDR2 FQNEAQ (reference sequence). This CDR3 spans 13 amino acids. V lost 5 bases and J 3 bases, leaving 10 bases between the germline ends. The DNA for the CDR3 is TGTGCCAGCAGCCCGCGGACAGAAGAGACCCAGTACTTC. Residues: CASSPRTEETQYF.

This rearrangement joins TRBV2 to TRBJ1-5, with TRBD1 identical over 7 bases. This CDR3 contains 14 residues. Germline loops: CDR1 SNHLY, CDR2 FYNNEI. V gave up 7 bases and J gave up 9 bases; unmatched junction bases: 12. CDR3 nucleotides: TGTGCCAGCATGATTAGGACAGGTGAAGGGCCCCAGCATTTT. Translated, it gives CASMIRTGEGPQHF.

The rearrangement links TRBV6-5 to TRBJ2-7; TRBD1 matches at 10 bases. The CDR3 is 15 amino acids. Per germline, CDR1 MNHEY and CDR2 SVGAGI. Unmatched junction bases numbered 7, after V lost 5 bases and J lost 3 bases. CDR3 loop: CASSARTGGYYEQYF. The CDR3 DNA sequence: TGTGCCAGCAGTGCTCGGACAGGGGGATACTACGAGCAGTACTTC.

V gene TRBV7-2 combines with J gene TRBJ2-2, with 8 bases that match TRBD1. Germline CDR1 is SGHTA and CDR2 is FQGNSA. The CDR3 is 15 amino acids. Germline trimming cut 4 bases from V and 7 bases from J; bases unmatched to any gene: 8. For the CDR3, the DNA is TGTGCCAGCAGCTCGTCGGACAGGGTGGACGGGGAGCTGTTTTTT. Protein sequence: CASSSSDRVDGELFF. The variable domain in full, with the rest retrieved from reference TRBV7-2 and TRBJ2-2, is GAGVSQSPSNKVTEKGKDVELRCDPISGHTALYWYRQSLGQGLEFLIYFQGNSAPDKSGLPSDRFSAERTGGSVSTLTIQRTQQEDSAVYLCASSSSDRVDGELFFGEGSRLTVL.

V is TRBV14 and J is TRBJ2-7; D perhaps matches TRBD2 (7 bases). Germline CDR1 reads SGHDN; CDR2 reads FVKESK. V was clipped by 0 bases and J by 5 bases, with 17 bases between them. There are 16 residues in the CDR3. The CDR3 sequence: CASSQEGGPRVNEQYF. As DNA, the CDR3 is TGTGCCAGCAGCCAAGAGGGGGGGCCCAGGGTGAACGAGCAGTACTTC.

The chain employs TRBV29-1 and TRBJ2-7, with D uncertain. CDR3 length: 15 residues. Deletions cut 8 bases from V and 2 bases from J, with 22 bases between. Per the germline V gene, CDR1 is SQVTM and CDR2 is ANQGSEA. The CDR3 region has the DNA TGCAGCTTCACCCCCCCTCTCACCGAGGCCTACGAGCAGTACTTC. Translating it yields CSFTPPLTEAYEQYF.

Comment on this clone: The sample has other DNA sequences that encode this CDR3 too. This sequence joins TRBV9 and TRBJ1-3; D is unclear. Germline loops: CDR1 SGDLS, CDR2 YYNGEE. The V and J ends lost 8 bases and 1 base respectively, with 4 bases between them. CDR3 size: 11 residues. CDR3 sequence (DNA): TGTGCCAGTCGTTCTGGAAACACCATATATTTT. Translating gives CASRSGNTIYF.

This rearrangement joins TRBV18 to TRBJ1-4; 7 nucleotides agree with TRBD1. Germline CDR1 reads KGHSH; CDR2 reads LQKENI. Trimming removed 5 bases from V and 6 bases from J; junction bases left unmatched: 15. The CDR3 spans 17 residues. The CDR3 bases are TGTGCCAGCTCAACGGAAGTCCAGGGGGGGAGTCATGAAAAACTGTTTTTT. Translated: CASSTEVQGGSHEKLFF.

The chain links TRBV15 to TRBJ2-7; perhaps TRBD1 as D (6 bases). This CDR3 is built from 18 residues. Trimming shortened V by 0 bases and J by 0 bases, and 18 bases separated the two germline ends. From germline, CDR1 is LNHNV and CDR2 YYDKDF (reference sequence). CDR3 amino acids: CATSRDYAPGHLSYEQYF. In DNA form, the CDR3 reads TGTGCCACCAGCAGAGATTATGCCCCGGGACATCTCTCCTACGAGCAGTACTTC.